This T cell receptor beta chain was captured in a study of blood T cell repertoires in COVID-19 (dated by TCRdb to 2018 to 2020). Broadly, across the study: Samples covering the acute and convalescent phases of COVID-19 were provided by collaborators in the United States, Italy and Spain. The sample metadata nearly always contained a de-identified subject ID, COVID-19 status, age in years and sex. The repertoires were released in a freely available public database intended as a resource for research on the immune response to SARS-CoV-2. Where available, HLA class I and class II types were obtained from metadata supplied by the sample provider rather than from assay-based typing. The samples were drawn from two sources: the first 160 participants of the ongoing ImmuneRACE study, and over 950 subjects contributed by 6 global collaborators. The material from the prospective study consisted of cDNA or gDNA derived from T cells, B-cell-depleted T cells, or PBMCs. The dataset comprised deeply sampled blood TCRbeta repertoires from subjects exposed to, actively infected with, or recovered from COVID-19.

Comments on this clone: Its antigen target is currently unknown. No much larger clone exists at a distance of one base, and base qualities are not known.

For this chain, trimming is 4 bases at the V end and 7 bases at the J end, and the number of junction bases without a gene match is 3. Its CDR3 holds 14 amino acids, cysteine through phenylalanine. The DNA shown is the 42-base CDR3, in frame from base 1. Via the germline V gene, CDR1 is MNHEY and CDR2 SVGAGI. What the study reported, not specific to this receptor: The amount of clinical and demographic metadata varied by source and participant and was provided uncurated.

Participants in the prospective study were aged about 18 to 95 years, lived in 20 to 30 United States geographic areas, and enrolled through a virtual design. To assign participants to cohorts, the prospective study relied on clinical history that participants themselves reported in a screening survey and a study questionnaire. Recovered participants in ImmuneRACE Cohort 3 were defined as having two consecutive negative NP/OP PCR tests, clearance from a healthcare professional, or resolution of symptoms. Each participant in the prospective study had whole blood, serum and a nasopharyngeal or oropharyngeal swab collected by mobile phlebotomists. Over a roughly two-month period, participants in the prospective study had the option of providing additional blood draws and questionnaires. Before DNA extraction, prospective study blood samples were shipped either frozen or at room temperature. TCRbeta CDR3 regions were amplified from genomic DNA using the immunoSEQ Assay, a bias-controlled multiplex PCR. Per the original workflow: The number of nucleated cells in each sample was estimated by amplification of reference gene primers within the assay. To quantify the absolute abundance of each unique TCRbeta CDR3 rearrangement, sequence reads were collapsed and filtered. For each sample, productive Simpson clonality was calculated as the square root of Simpson's diversity index over productive rearrangements. The table comes from immuneACCESS by way of TCRdb, which keeps in-frame sequences with V and J called. Part of the clones is missing from these tables; in studies checked, under half for an unresolved V gene and the rest for unknown reasons. The D gene and trimming were derived from the DNA, and the V and J assignments and clone size from that table. In all, the sample holds 300,000 or so clones, and 85% to 90% of those were seen once. Under 11% of the sample belongs to the ten largest clones.

This TCR was sampled from a woman aged 18-29 years who had recovered from COVID-19. Sequenced material: PBMCs or T cells enriched from blood (not recorded which). The chain links TRBV6-5 with TRBJ2-5, with 13 bases in between that match TRBD2. The CDR3 in this case is CASSWTSGSATQYF. The DNA is as follows: TGTGCCAGCAGTTGGACTAGCGGGAGTGCGACCCAGTACTTC.